These 17 T cell receptor beta chains were all obtained from the same sample, sequenced in a study of tumor-infiltrating lymphocytes in primary liver carcinoma. Total RNA (around 510 ng) served as template for TCR beta cDNA synthesis primed by a constant-region primer. Each TCR beta library was derived from three nested multiplex PCR rounds that employed slightly modified ARM-PCR. The opening two PCR rounds, nine to eleven cycles each, paired TRBV1-TRBV30 forward primers with a C-beta reverse primer. TCRdb re-derived calls from the multiplex PCR reads in MiXCR, one entry per CDR3 protein. The data contain about 200,000 distinct CDR3 sequences, roughly 61% of them singletons. Extraction also yielded germline DNA, while blood RNA was obtained from unsorted whole blood. Material for sequencing was peripheral blood. These receptors came from a woman aged 55-69 years with primary liver carcinoma and hepatitis B virus infection.

The V call is TRBV12-3 or TRBV12-4, the J call TRBJ1-2; no definite D call. V was shortened by 7 bases and J by 1 base, with 13 bases between the two germline ends. The CDR3 covers 14 residues. The CDR3 DNA follows: TGTGCCAGCACCCTCCGGACGGTTAACTATGGCTACACCTTC. It yields the protein CASTLRTVNYGYTF.

This clonotype was observed a single time. Sequence at one end of the junction differs from germline and may be a read error. The gene calls are TRBV5-1 and TRBJ1-2, with D maybe TRBD1 (6 bases). Germline assignment: CDR1 SGHRS and CDR2 YFSETQ. The CDR3 runs to 16 residues. This CDR3 is CASTDPMQGQNYDYTF. The CDR3 coding sequence is TGCGCCAGCACCGACCCAATGCAAGGACAGAACTATGACTACACCTTC.

Concerning this clonotype itself: Its ends do not fully match the called genes, so a read error is possible. The genes are TRBV12-3 or TRBV12-4 and TRBJ1-5; D gene uncertain. The CDR3 spans 13 residues. The CDR3 bases are TGTGCCAGCAGTTTAACTCGGGATCAGCCCCAGCAGTTT. Its protein product is CASSLTRDQPQQF.

This clonotype was detected only a few times. The CDR3 here is CASSKTGTVNTGELFF. The CDR3 coding sequence is TGTGCCAGCAGCAAGACCGGGACAGTGAACACCGGGGAGCTGTTTTTT. The chain combines TRBV6-6 with TRBJ2-2; 7 nucleotides align to TRBD1. Germline V lookup: CDR1 MNHNY, CDR2 SVGAGI (reference sequence). Trimming cost V 6 bases and J 1 base; bases outside gene matches: 8. The CDR3 loop spans 16 amino acids.

This clonotype was recorded once. The rearrangement uses TRBV10-3 and TRBJ2-5, with TRBD2 matching over 10 bases. From germline, CDR1 is ENHRY and CDR2 SYGVKD. This CDR3 is built from 13 residues. V dropped 9 bases and J dropped 6; count of bases not matched to a gene: 7. The chain's CDR3 is CAIGASGSQTQYF. The CDR3 DNA follows: TGTGCCATAGGGGCTAGCGGGAGTCAGACCCAGTACTTC.

The gene calls are TRBV2 and TRBJ2-1, with D perhaps being TRBD1 or TRBD2 (5 bases each). The CDR3 totals 14 residues. V lost 6 bases, J lost 9 bases, and 18 bases lay in between. The germline V gene encodes CDR1 SNHLY and CDR2 FYNNEI. CDR3 in DNA: TGTGCCAGCAGCCGGGACGGCGAGGGCGGTGAGCAGTTCTTC. Translation gives CASSRDGEGGEQFF.

Many counts were recorded for this clonotype. This rearrangement joins TRBV6-1 to TRBJ1-3, with unresolved D. This CDR3 has 14 residues. Trimming cost V 8 bases and J 0 bases, with 11 bases left between them. Germline V lookup: CDR1 MNHNS, CDR2 SASEGT. The CDR3 here is CASAVGFSGNTIYF. In DNA, the CDR3 is TGTGCCAGCGCCGTTGGGTTCTCTGGAAACACCATATATTTT.

This clonotype has just a few counts. No conserved phenylalanine or tryptophan ends this CDR3, so it is likely a read error. The chain uses TRBV11-3 and TRBJ2-3; D uncertain. This CDR3 region has 12 residues. Germline V gene data show CDR1 as SGHNT and CDR2 as YENEEA. This CDR3 is CASSSTVHAQYS. The CDR3 DNA sequence: TGTGCCAGTAGCTCGACTGTTCATGCGCAGTATTCT.

The chain recombines TRBV11-1 with TRBJ1-1, with a tentative D call TRBD1 (6 bases). The CDR3 is 14 amino acids. Germline loops: CDR1 SGHAT, CDR2 FQDESV (reference sequence). V shed 6 bases and J shed 8 bases, with 19 bases lying between them. CDR3 sequence reads: CASSPRGRITEAFF. The CDR3 DNA sequence: TGTGCCAGCAGTCCCCGGGGGCGCATCACGGAAGCTTTCTTT. The full variable domain, its missing parts supplied by reference TRBV11-1 and TRBJ1-1, is EAEVAQSPRYKITEKSQAVAFWCDPISGHATLYWYRQILGQGPELLVQFQDESVVDDSQLPKDRFSAERLKGVDSTLKIQPAELGDSAMYLCASSPRGRITEAFFGQGTRLTVV.

Comment on this clonotype: A much larger clonotype is one base distant, so this may be a read error. CDR3 loop: CASSLDRGSFRTDPQYF. The CDR3 region has the DNA TGTGCCAGCAGCCTAGACAGGGGATCTTTTCGGACAGATCCGCAGTATTTT. The V gene is TRBV14, the J gene TRBJ2-3; 8 bases align to TRBD1. This CDR3 is built from 17 residues. Germline CDR1 is SGHDN and CDR2 is FVKESK.

This chain joins TRBV5-1 and TRBJ1-1; possibly TRBD1 for D (5 bases). From germline, CDR1 is SGHRS and CDR2 YFSETQ. This CDR3 is built from 15 residues. V lost 2 bases and J 0 bases, leaving 11 bases between the germline ends. The CDR3: CASSFEGRMNTEAFF. CDR3 coding DNA: TGCGCCAGCAGCTTCGAGGGACGGATGAACACTGAAGCTTTCTTT. The full variable domain, its missing parts supplied by reference TRBV5-1 and TRBJ1-1, is KAGVTQTPRYLIKTRGQQVTLSCSPISGHRSVSWYQQTPGQGLQFLFEYFSETQRNKGNFPGRFSGRQFSNSRSEMNVSTLELGDSALYLCASSFEGRMNTEAFFGQGTRLTVV.

A note on this clonotype: Since no conserved phenylalanine or tryptophan closes the CDR3, a read error is the likely cause. The chain links TRBV4-1 to TRBJ2-2; 9 nucleotides agree with TRBD2. J was trimmed by 8 bases and V by 1 base; bases with no gene match: 11. There are 17 residues in the CDR3. Germline V CDR1 and CDR2: MGHRA, YSYEKL. The CDR3 loop reads CASSQVRLAGRTGELFS. For the CDR3, the DNA is TGCGCCAGCAGCCAAGTAAGGCTAGCGGGACGCACGGGGGAGCTGTTTTCT.

With respect to this clonotype: A much larger clone lies one base from this, so it may be a read error. The chain employs TRBV29-1 and TRBJ2-3; a possible D gene is TRBD1 (6 bases). Germline V gene sequence: CDR1 SQVTM, CDR2 ANQGSEA. The CDR3 covers 14 residues. The CDR3 spells CNVGDTSSTDTQYF. In DNA, the CDR3 is TGCAACGTTGGGGACACCTCTAGCACAGATACGCAGTATTTT.

Comments on this clonotype: This clone may be a read error of a much larger clone one base away. The V gene is TRBV5-1, the J gene TRBJ2-5; 7 bases are shared with TRBD1. The CDR3 consists of 17 residues. Germline V gene data show CDR1 as SGHRS and CDR2 as YFSETQ. CDR3 sequence reads: CASRKGTASIQSETRYF. The DNA of the CDR3 is TGCGCCAGCAGAAAGGGGACAGCCTCCATTCAGTCGGAGACCCGGTACTTC.

This sequence joins TRBV7-9 and TRBJ2-3; D might be TRBD1 (6 bases). The CDR3 is made up of 16 amino acids. The V gene lost 4 bases and the J gene lost 5 bases, with 19 bases spanning the gap. Germline V gene lookup returns CDR1 SEHNR and CDR2 FQNEAQ (reference sequence). The CDR3 DNA is TGTGCCAGCAGCTATCTAGACAACAGGGTGGGAGATACGCAGTATTTT. It yields the protein CASSYLDNRVGDTQYF.

On this clonotype: At one end, the junction sequence differs from germline, possibly due to a read error. The rearrangement links TRBV12-5 to TRBJ2-3; D perhaps matches TRBD2 (6 bases). The CDR3 has 15 residues. CDR1 is LGHNT and CDR2 is FRNRAP in the germline V gene. CDR3 nucleotide sequence: TGTGCTAGTGTACCGGGGAGGTCTAGCACGGATACGCAGTATTTT. Translating it yields CASVPGRSSTDTQYF.

This clonotype was seen many times. The chain couples TRBV6-5 to TRBJ2-1; 11 bases line up with TRBD2. Trimming removed 5 bases from V and 4 bases from J; junction bases left unmatched: 7. The germline CDR1 and CDR2 sequences are MNHEY and SVGAGI. This CDR3 region has 16 residues. In nucleotides, the CDR3 is TGTGCCAGCAGTCCGGGGACTAGCGGATTATACAATGAGCAGTTCTTC. It translates to CASSPGTSGLYNEQFF.